Each of the 32 T cell receptor beta chains below was sequenced from the same sample in a study of blood T cell repertoires in COVID-19 (dated by TCRdb to 2019 to 2021). Libraries were constructed by the immunoSEQ multiplex PCR assay. Held by TCRdb, this immuneACCESS table contains in-frame sequences only and omits some clones. Under half of the omission traces to an unresolved V gene where checked; the cause of the rest is unknown. Across this sample there are hundreds of thousands of clones, with roughly 80% seen only once. The ten largest clones add up to about 8.1% of the sample. Source material: peripheral blood. Source of these receptors: a man older than 75 with acute or convalescent COVID-19.

V gene TRBV6-4 combines with J gene TRBJ2-1, with TRBD1 as a possible D gene (6 bases). CDR1 is MRHNA, CDR2 SNTAGT, per germline. The V gene lost 4 bases and the J gene lost 11 bases, with 18 bases spanning the gap. The CDR3 covers 14 residues. The CDR3: CASSATPGQGQQFF. For the CDR3, the DNA is TGTGCCAGCAGTGCAACGCCGGGACAAGGACAGCAGTTCTTC.

The chain employs TRBV9 and TRBJ1-3, with D hard to call. V was pared by 0 bases and J by 0 bases, with 7 bases between. The CDR3 is made up of 15 amino acids. Germline CDR1 SGDLS, CDR2 YYNGEE. CDR3 residues: CASSVALSSGNTIYF. As DNA, the CDR3 is TGTGCCAGCAGCGTAGCGTTGTCCTCTGGAAACACCATATATTTT.

V gene TRBV27 combines with J gene TRBJ1-1; tentative D call: TRBD1 (5 bases). Germline CDR1 reads MNHEY; CDR2 reads SMNVEV (reference sequence). The CDR3 loop spans 13 amino acids. V lost 7 bases to trimming and J lost 1 base, with 10 bases between them. CDR3 amino acids: CASKGVWNTEAFF. CDR3 coding DNA: TGTGCCAGCAAAGGGGTATGGAACACTGAAGCTTTCTTT.

V is TRBV5-4 and J is TRBJ2-2; 8 nucleotides align to TRBD2. The CDR3 totals 16 residues. V trimming: 7 bases; J trimming: 1 base; junction bases outside the gene matches: 9. CDR1 is SGHNT and CDR2 is YYREEE in the germline V gene (reference sequence). CDR3 DNA: TGTGCCAGCGTTAATGCGGGGGGCGGGAACACCGGGGAGCTGTTTTTT. Its protein product is CASVNAGGGNTGELFF.

The V call is TRBV7-3, the J call TRBJ2-3; D is possibly TRBD2 (6 bases). The CDR3 is 15 amino acids. CDR1 and CDR2 from the germline V gene are SGHTA and FQGTGA. V dropped 5 bases and J dropped 0 bases, with 12 bases sitting between them. CDR3 residues: CASSPMGGSTDTQYF. The CDR3 DNA follows: TGTGCCAGCAGCCCGATGGGGGGTAGCACAGATACGCAGTATTTT.

The V call is TRBV10-2, the J call TRBJ2-7, with 12 bases matching TRBD2. CDR1 WSHSY and CDR2 SAAADI come from the germline V gene. The CDR3 has 15 residues. The junction had 9 bases not matched to a gene; V was cut back by 7 bases and J by 5 bases. CDR3 DNA sequence: TGCGCCAGCAAGCTAGCGGGGGGGACCGACAACGAGCAGTACTTC. It specifies CASKLAGGTDNEQYF.

This chain joins TRBV11-2 and TRBJ2-3; unclear D gene. CDR1 and CDR2 from the germline V gene are SGHAT and FQNNGV. The CDR3 has 12 residues. Trimming removed 5 bases at V and 2 bases at J, with 5 bases between. CDR3 protein: CASSPITDTQYF. CDR3 nucleotide sequence: TGTGCCAGCAGCCCCATCACAGATACGCAGTATTTT.

This clone was counted a few times. The chain employs TRBV28 and TRBJ1-1, with TRBD1 matching 7 bases. Losses at the gene ends were 5 bases for V and 1 base for J; bases not matched to a gene: 7. The CDR3 loop spans 15 amino acids. Germline values: CDR1 MDHEN, CDR2 SYDVKM. CDR3: CASSPPDRWNTEAFF. CDR3 sequence (DNA): TGTGCCAGCAGTCCTCCGGACAGGTGGAACACTGAAGCTTTCTTT. The variable domain in full, with the rest retrieved from reference TRBV28 and TRBJ1-1, is DVKVTQSSRYLVKRTGEKVFLECVQDMDHENMFWYRQDPGLGLRLIYFSYDVKMKEKGDIPEGYSVSREKKERFSLILESASTNQTSMYLCASSPPDRWNTEAFFGQGTRLTVV.

The V call is TRBV5-1, the J call TRBJ2-5, with 7 bases matching TRBD1. CDR1 and CDR2 (germline): SGHRS, YFSETQ. This CDR3 spans 16 amino acids. V lost 0 bases, J lost 4 bases, and 9 bases stayed unmatched. The CDR3 reads CASSLAAVSGGETQYF. In DNA form, the CDR3 reads TGCGCCAGCAGCTTGGCCGCGGTCTCAGGGGGAGAGACCCAGTACTTC.

This chain links TRBV4-2 with TRBJ2-4, with 12 bases matching TRBD2. Losses at the gene ends were 2 bases for V and 7 bases for J; bases not matched to a gene: 6. The CDR3 covers 16 residues. CDR1 is LGHNA and CDR2 is YNFKEQ in the germline V gene. The CDR3 spells CASSQTTSGGPNIQYF. CDR3 nucleotide sequence: TGTGCCAGCAGCCAAACAACTAGCGGGGGGCCGAACATTCAGTACTTC.

This sequence joins TRBV30 and TRBJ2-1; no reliable D call. The CDR3 covers 14 residues. Trimming removed 0 bases from V and 1 base from J, with 7 bases in between. CDR1 and CDR2 (germline): GTSNPN, SVGIG (reference sequence). The CDR3 DNA reads as TGTGCCTGGAGTGTACGGTTATCCTACAATGAGCAGTTCTTC. This gives the protein CAWSVRLSYNEQFF. Based on the CDR3 plus reference TRBV30 and TRBJ2-1, the full variable domain is SQTIHQWPATLVQPVGSPLSLECTVEGTSNPNLYWYRQAAGRGLQLLFYSVGIGQISSEVPQNLSASRPQDRQFILSSKKLLLSDSGFYLCAWSVRLSYNEQFFGPGTRLTVL.

V usage is TRBV6-1 and J usage is TRBJ1-6; 10 bases are shared with TRBD1. The V gene end was trimmed by 1 base and the J gene end by 10 bases; junction bases not matched to a gene: 4. Per germline, CDR1 MNHNS and CDR2 SASEGT. The CDR3 extends over 15 amino acids. CDR3 DNA sequence: TGTGCCAGCAGTGAAGACCGGACAGGGGGATCACCCCTCCACTTT. This codes for CASSEDRTGGSPLHF.

V usage is TRBV5-1 and J usage is TRBJ1-4; 7 bases are a match to TRBD1. J lost 7 bases, V lost 5 bases, and 8 bases had no gene match. CDR1 is SGHRS, CDR2 YFSETQ, per germline. The CDR3 has 14 amino acids. CDR3 nucleotide sequence: TGCGCCAGCAGAAACCGGACAGGCAGTGAAAAACTGTTTTTT. It yields the protein CASRNRTGSEKLFF.

J is TRBJ2-7 and V is TRBV29-1; 11 nucleotides match TRBD2. This CDR3 comprises 12 residues. CDR1 and CDR2 from the germline V gene are SQVTM and ANQGSEA. V gave up 6 bases and J gave up 4 bases; unmatched junction bases: 2. The CDR3 DNA follows: TGCAGCGTCCTAGCGGGAGGTTACGAGCAGTACTTC. Encoded protein: CSVLAGGYEQYF.

This clone was counted once. The rearrangement joins TRBV6-5 to TRBJ2-1; 8 nucleotides match TRBD1. Per the germline V gene, CDR1 is MNHEY and CDR2 is SVGAGI. CDR3 length: 16 residues. The junction had 6 bases not matched to a gene; V was cut back by 0 bases and J by 5 bases. CDR3 DNA: TGTGCCAGCAGTTACTCACAGGGGGTGCGACACAATGAGCAGTTCTTC. Its protein product is CASSYSQGVRHNEQFF.

This chain connects TRBV13 to TRBJ2-7, with unresolved D. Trimming cost V 5 bases and J 2 bases, with 4 bases left between them. Germline V gives CDR1 PRHDT, CDR2 FYEKMQ (reference sequence). The CDR3 sequence is 11 residues long. CDR3 DNA: TGTGCCAGCAGCCACACCTACGAGCAGTACTTC. Protein: CASSHTYEQYF.

This chain links TRBV2 with TRBJ1-1, with D possibly being TRBD1 (5 bases). Germline CDR1 and CDR2: SNHLY and FYNNEI. The CDR3 loop spans 15 amino acids. V gave up 4 bases and J gave up 3 bases, with 15 bases separating them. CDR3 nucleotide sequence: TGTGCCAGCAGTGGTATGGGGGGTTGGGACACTGAAGCTTTCTTT. It encodes CASSGMGGWDTEAFF.

J is TRBJ2-6 and V is TRBV28; maybe TRBD2 (6 bases). V was trimmed by 3 bases and J by 2 bases, leaving 17 bases between them. This CDR3 spans 18 amino acids. Germline V gene sequence: CDR1 MDHEN, CDR2 SYDVKM. CDR3 loop: CASSFFVEGRPGANVLTF. CDR3 sequence (DNA): TGTGCCAGCAGTTTCTTCGTTGAGGGGAGGCCTGGGGCCAACGTCCTGACTTTC.

This clone was seen only a few times. V is TRBV21-1 and J is TRBJ2-1; the table's TRBD2 call for D was not verified on the DNA. TRBV21-1 is flagged as a pseudogene. There are 16 residues in the CDR3. The CDR3 loop is CASSKDLEAFYNEQFF. CDR3 bases: TGTGCCAGCAGCAAAGATCTGGAGGCCTTCTACAATGAGCAGTTCTTC.

This clone occurred a few times. CDR3 DNA sequence: TGTGCCAGCAGCCCCTTGGGCGATGAAAAACTGTTTTTT. Its translation: CASSPLGDEKLFF. The chain uses TRBV5-8 and TRBJ1-4; the D is unclear. V gave up 4 bases and J gave up 6 bases, with 10 bases separating them. The CDR3 has 13 residues. Germline lookup yields CDR1 SGHTS and CDR2 YDEGEE.

This chain uses TRBV19 with TRBJ2-7, with 10 bases matching TRBD1. The V segment lost 3 bases and the J segment 2 bases; nucleotides outside the gene matches: 4. Germline CDR1 LNHDA, CDR2 SQIVND (reference sequence). The CDR3 covers 15 residues. The CDR3 DNA sequence: TGTGCCAGTAGTATTTCCGGGACAGGGGCCTACGAGCAGTACTTC. It codes for CASSISGTGAYEQYF.

The chain couples TRBV28 to TRBJ2-2, with D maybe TRBD1 (6 bases). Germline CDR1 MDHEN, CDR2 SYDVKM. This CDR3 has 15 amino acids. V lost 0 bases to trimming and J lost 6 bases, with 11 bases between them. The DNA for the CDR3 is TGTGCCAGCAGTTTATGGCTACAGGGTTCCGGGGAGCTGTTTTTT. The encoded protein is CASSLWLQGSGELFF.

This clone was counted once. The chain's CDR3 is CASGRDRVSGNTIYF. The CDR3 region has the DNA TGTGCCTCAGGCCGGGACAGGGTTTCTGGAAACACCATATATTTT. The V and J genes are TRBV28 and TRBJ1-3; 9 nucleotides line up with TRBD1. V lost 11 bases to trimming and J lost 1 base; unmatched junction nucleotides: 9. From germline, CDR1 is MDHEN and CDR2 SYDVKM. The CDR3 totals 15 residues.

The chain has TRBV20-1 and TRBJ1-6; TRBD1 might be the D (5 bases). Germline lookup yields CDR1 DFQATT and CDR2 SNEGSKA (reference sequence). The CDR3 has 13 amino acids. V lost 3 bases and J lost 7, with 10 bases in between. In DNA, the CDR3 is TGCAGTGCTAGTCTTGCAGGGAATTCACCCCTCCACTTT. It yields the protein CSASLAGNSPLHF.

The rearrangement links TRBV24-1 to TRBJ1-2; unclear D gene. The CDR3 is 12 amino acids. The V end lost 9 bases, the J end lost 3 bases, and 10 bases lay between the germline ends. Germline CDR1 reads KGHDR; CDR2 reads SFDVKD. CDR3 bases: TGTGCCACCCAAGGGAGTGACTATGGCTACACCTTC. This codes for CATQGSDYGYTF.

The V call is TRBV28, the J call TRBJ1-2; D is unresolved. Trimming took 6 bases from V and 0 from J, leaving 8 bases between them. The CDR3 contains 13 residues. Germline-derived CDR1 and CDR2 are MDHEN and SYDVKM. CDR3 region: CASRSGTNYGYTF. The CDR3 nucleotides read TGTGCCAGCAGGTCCGGTACTAACTATGGCTACACCTTC.

The table lists this clone with a few counts. The chain combines TRBV10-2 with TRBJ1-4, with TRBD1 matching over 8 bases. The CDR3 loop spans 15 amino acids. Germline values: CDR1 WSHSY, CDR2 SAAADI. J was trimmed by 4 bases and V by 6 bases; bases with no gene match: 7. CDR3 protein: CASRQGARGNEKLFF. The CDR3 nucleotides read TGCGCCAGCAGGCAGGGGGCGAGGGGTAATGAAAAACTGTTTTTT.

The gene calls are TRBV24-1 and TRBJ2-1; 9 positions agree with TRBD1. The germline V gene encodes CDR1 KGHDR and CDR2 SFDVKD. With 5 bases clipped from V and 4 bases from J, the junction kept 11 bases outside the gene matches. The CDR3 totals 17 residues. The CDR3 DNA reads TGTGCCACCAGTGGCACACCGGGACAGGGTTTATACAATGAGCAGTTCTTC. Protein product: CATSGTPGQGLYNEQFF.

The V and J genes are TRBV6-5 and TRBJ1-5; 10 bases are a match to TRBD1. Germline CDR1 MNHEY, CDR2 SVGAGI. V dropped 8 bases and J dropped 7; count of bases not matched to a gene: 8. The CDR3 consists of 14 residues. This chain's CDR3 is CASGTGQGFQPQHF. The CDR3 nucleotides are TGTGCCAGCGGGACGGGACAGGGGTTCCAGCCCCAGCATTTT.

This chain joins TRBV24-1 and TRBJ1-2, with 7 bases identical to TRBD1. This CDR3 region has 15 residues. The germline V gene has CDR1 KGHDR and CDR2 SFDVKD. The trim removed 3 bases at V and 3 bases at J, leaving 6 bases unmatched. The CDR3 spells CATSDPGTAHYGYTF. The CDR3 bases are TGTGCCACCAGTGATCCCGGGACAGCTCACTATGGCTACACCTTC.

This clone was seen only once. The chain combines TRBV7-9 with TRBJ2-7, with 9 nucleotides matching TRBD1. V gave up 4 bases and J gave up 5 bases; unmatched junction bases: 6. The CDR3 covers 14 residues. Germline V gene lookup returns CDR1 SEHNR and CDR2 FQNEAQ (reference sequence). CDR3 region: CASSSHRGRNEQYF. For the CDR3, the DNA is TGTGCCAGCAGCTCACACAGGGGGCGGAACGAGCAGTACTTC. The full variable domain, completed using reference TRBV7-9 and TRBJ2-7, is DTGVSQNPRHKITKRGQNVTFRCDPISEHNRLYWYRQTLGQGPEFLTYFQNEAQLEKSRLLSDRFSAERPKGSFSTLEIQRTEQGDSAMYLCASSSHRGRNEQYFGPGTRLTVT.

The gene calls are TRBV28 and TRBJ1-4, with D possibly TRBD1 on 6 matching bases. CDR1 is MDHEN and CDR2 is SYDVKM in the germline V gene. Trimming removed 5 bases at V and 11 bases at J, with 12 bases between. The CDR3 is 12 residues long. CDR3 DNA: TGTGCCAGCAGTGGGGACATCTTTAAACTGTTTTTT. The encoded protein is CASSGDIFKLFF.